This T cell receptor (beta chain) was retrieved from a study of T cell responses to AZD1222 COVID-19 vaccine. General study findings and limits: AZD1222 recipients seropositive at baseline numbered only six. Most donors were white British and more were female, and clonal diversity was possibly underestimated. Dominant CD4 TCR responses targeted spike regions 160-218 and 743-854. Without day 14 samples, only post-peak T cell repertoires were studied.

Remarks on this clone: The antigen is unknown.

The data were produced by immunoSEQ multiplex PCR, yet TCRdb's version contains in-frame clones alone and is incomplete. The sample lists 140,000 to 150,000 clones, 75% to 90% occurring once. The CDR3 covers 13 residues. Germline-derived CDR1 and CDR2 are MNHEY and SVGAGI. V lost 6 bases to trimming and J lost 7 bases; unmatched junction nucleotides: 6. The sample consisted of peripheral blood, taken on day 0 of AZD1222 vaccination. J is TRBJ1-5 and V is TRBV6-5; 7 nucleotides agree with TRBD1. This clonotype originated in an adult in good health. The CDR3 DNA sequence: TGTGCCAGCAGCGCTCGGACAGGCCAGCCCCAGCATTTT. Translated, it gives CASSARTGQPQHF.